Sequencing of this T cell receptor beta chain was carried out in a study of T-cell memory formation after mild COVID-19. Looking at the study overall: Largely donor-specific sequence clusters came from a couple of donors. Study results and limitations: Of the contracting clones, CD4+ ones lay mainly in CM and EM, and CD8+ ones in EMRA. Balance between CD4 and CD8 was seen in clones contracting day 15 to 85, and a CD4+ lean was seen in later expanders.

CDR1 is LNHDA and CDR2 is SQIVND in the germline V gene (reference sequence). The V and J ends lost 8 bases and 4 bases, in that order; junction bases with no gene match: 7. The CDR3 is made up of 15 amino acids. Via MiXCR, TCRdb re-called the 5' RACE reads, giving one row per CDR3 protein. The table includes 300,000 to 350,000 distinct CDR3 sequences, 10% to 15% detected once. This clonotype was observed at least ten times. Its specificity is not known. Source material: PBMCs or a T cell subset sorted from them (not recorded which). The TCR comes from a man younger than 30 who had mild COVID-19 (a few samples of this study predate the infection). Cell type and time point are not known. The gene calls are TRBV19 and TRBJ2-1; 11 bases agree with TRBD2. DNA for the CDR3: TGTGCCAGTGTTGCTAGCGGGGGGACTTACAATGAGCAGTTCTTC. Translated: CASVASGGTYNEQFF.